This T cell receptor (beta chain) stems from a study of blood T cell repertoires in COVID-19 (dated by TCRdb to about 2020). With respect to the entire study: The collaborator samples originated in the United States, Italy and Spain and spanned the acute and convalescent phases of COVID-19. The prospective study material was composed of cDNA or gDNA derived from T cells, B-cell-depleted T cells, or PBMCs. The dataset comprised deeply sampled blood TCRbeta repertoires from subjects exposed to, actively infected with, or recovered from COVID-19. A freely available public database, intended as a resource for researchers studying the immune response to SARS-CoV-2, is where the repertoires were released. The samples were drawn from two sources: the first 160 participants of the ongoing ImmuneRACE study, and fewer than 1,500 subjects contributed by 6 global collaborators. Sample metadata almost always included a de-identified subject ID, COVID-19 status, age in years and sex. HLA class I and class II types, where available, came from metadata supplied by the sample provider rather than from assay-based typing. What the research found in general, with its limitations: Clinical and demographic metadata were provided uncurated, with the amount varying by source and participant.

Comment on this clone: The target of this receptor is not known. The sample holds no much larger clone one base away, and base qualities are not on file.

TCRbeta CDR3 regions were amplified from genomic DNA by means of the immunoSEQ Assay, a bias-controlled multiplex PCR. In the original analysis: The number of nucleated cells in each sample was estimated by amplification of reference gene primers within the assay. To quantify the absolute abundance of each unique TCRbeta CDR3 rearrangement, sequence reads were collapsed and filtered. For each sample, productive Simpson clonality was calculated as the square root of Simpson's diversity index over productive rearrangements. The table comes from immuneACCESS by way of TCRdb, which keeps in-frame sequences with V and J called. Part of the clones is missing from these tables; in studies checked, under half for an unresolved V gene and the rest for unknown reasons. V and J calls and clone size are given by that table; D and trimming were obtained from the DNA. Here the sample has tens of thousands of clones; roughly 90% occur a single time. The ten largest clones take up roughly 2.5% of the sample.

One collaborating source in Seattle enrolled patients during active infection and followed them longitudinally through the course of disease. Each collaborating institution followed its own protocols to collect whole blood in K2EDTA tubes. For TCRbeta analysis, collaborator samples were shipped as frozen whole blood, as isolated PBMCs, or as DNA extracted from either sample type. Relative to germline, V is 3 bases shorter and J is 0 bases shorter, with 9 bases between their ends. The CDR3 spans 15 residues, from the cysteine through the phenylalanine. CDR3 DNA is the only sequence kept; it has 45 bases, read in frame from the first base. Based on the germline V gene (reference sequence), the CDR1 and CDR2 sequences are MNHEY and SMNVEV.

The chain is assembled from TRBV27 and TRBJ2-1; the D gene is perhaps TRBD1, on 6 matching bases. This clonotype originated in a man aged 45-65 years with COVID-19, enrolled during active disease. Sequenced: peripheral blood. This receptor has the CDR3 CASSFRGGSYNEQFF. The nucleotide sequence is given as TGTGCCAGCAGTTTTAGAGGGGGCTCCTACAATGAGCAGTTCTTC.